Each of the 5 T cell receptor beta chains below was sequenced from the same sample in a study of blood T cell repertoires in COVID-19 (dated by TCRdb to the early 2020s). The library was made by the immunoSEQ multiplex PCR assay. In TCRdb, the immuneACCESS table is reduced to in-frame sequences with V and J assigned. These tables do not hold every clone; where another copy was compared, an unresolved V gene accounts for under half, and the others remain unexplained. The sample table contains about 140,000 clones; only one count was recorded for 84% of them. More than 7% of the sample comes from the top ten. What was sequenced was peripheral blood. The receptors derive from a human donor in a cohort sampled during active COVID-19.

The J gene is TRBJ2-3, the V gene TRBV24-1, with TRBD2 as a possible D gene (5 bases). Trimming removed 3 bases from V and 3 bases from J, with 12 bases in between. CDR3 length: 15 residues. Germline V gene lookup returns CDR1 KGHDR and CDR2 SFDVKD. The DNA of the CDR3 is TGTGCCACCAGTGATCCAGGCCGAGGGACAGATACGCAGTATTTT. As protein: CATSDPGRGTDTQYF.

This rearrangement joins TRBV5-8 to TRBJ1-6; D perhaps matches TRBD1 (6 bases). The V end was cut by 10 bases, the J end by 3 bases, with 20 bases between. CDR3 length: 16 residues. Germline lookup yields CDR1 SGHTS and CDR2 YDEGEE. The DNA for the CDR3 is TGTGCCCCTGTGGGAAGGGGGAGAGGCTATAATTCACCCCTCCACTTT. Amino acids: CAPVGRGRGYNSPLHF.

The V and J genes are TRBV2 and TRBJ1-4, with TRBD1 identical over 8 bases. Trimming took 4 bases from V and 11 from J; bases not matched to a gene: 12. In germline, CDR1 is SNHLY, CDR2 FYNNEI. The CDR3 spans 15 residues. This CDR3 reads CASSGPRTGIWKLFF. CDR3 bases: TGTGCCAGCAGTGGCCCACGGACAGGGATTTGGAAACTGTTTTTT.

The chain uses TRBV18 and TRBJ2-5, with D possibly being TRBD1 (6 bases). Germline loops: CDR1 KGHSH, CDR2 LQKENI. The CDR3 consists of 15 residues. V was clipped by 3 bases and J by 5 bases, with 16 bases between them. CDR3 bases: TGTGCCAGCTCACCTCAACAGGGTTCAGGGGAGACCCAGTACTTC. It codes for CASSPQQGSGETQYF.

A few counts support this clone. This chain uses TRBV10-1 with TRBJ1-1; D perhaps matches TRBD1 (6 bases). The CDR3 spans 13 residues. Germline V gene sequence: CDR1 WNHNN, CDR2 SYGVQD (reference sequence). V was shortened by 0 bases and J by 4 bases, with 6 bases between the two germline ends. The CDR3 sequence: CASSESGGTEAFF. DNA for the CDR3: TGCGCCAGCAGTGAGTCAGGGGGCACTGAAGCTTTCTTT.